This is a list of T cell receptor beta chains from one sample in a study of cytomegalovirus exposure and HLA in healthy donors. Assay: immunoSEQ multiplex PCR; the TCRdb copy retains only in-frame clones and omits some. The profile shows approximately 220,000 clones, over 80% of them singletons. The source material was PBMCs. The receptors derive from a boy aged 2 to 10 in good health and CMV-seronegative. CDR3s include the opening cysteine and the closing phenylalanine or tryptophan. The D gene is left open where the match is weak. Only some rows state a clone size, as once, few, many or a class for expanded clones.

TGCGCCAGCAGCCTTTACCCGGGGACTAGCGGGGGGAACACAGATACGCAGTATTTT,CASSLYPGTSGGNTDTQYF,19,TRBJ2-3,NA,TRBD2,TRBV5-1
TGTGCCTGGACCGGGACAGGGTTCAGGACAGATACGCAGTATTTT,CAWTGTGFRTDTQYF,15,TRBJ2-3,NA,TRBD1,TRBV30
TGTGCCAGCAGTTCCCAACAGGGTGCTGGAAACACCATATATTTT,CASSSQQGAGNTIYF,15,TRBJ1-3,NA,NA,TRBV6-5
TGTGCCAGTAGTATAGCAGCCACAGGTGAAGCTTTCTTT,CASSIAATGEAFF,13,TRBJ1-1,NA,NA,TRBV19
TGTGCCAGTGCCCTTGAGTGGGAGGGTTACAATGAGCAGTTCTTC,CASALEWEGYNEQFF,15,TRBJ2-1,NA,TRBD2,TRBV27
TGTGCCAGCAGCGCCGGACACGGGGAGCAGTTCTTC,CASSAGHGEQFF,12,TRBJ2-1,NA,NA,TRBV9
TGCAGCGTTGAAGGGACAGGGCTCTACGAGCAGTACTTC,CSVEGTGLYEQYF,13,TRBJ2-7,NA,TRBD1,TRBV29-1
TGTGCCAGCAGCTCGCTAGCGGGAGGGATCTACGAGCAGTACTTC,CASSSLAGGIYEQYF,15,TRBJ2-7,few,TRBD2,TRBV5-6
TGTGCCAGCAGCTATAGACTAGCGGGGGACAATGAGCAGTTCTTC,CASSYRLAGDNEQFF,15,TRBJ2-1,once,TRBD2,TRBV5-4
TGTGCCAGCAGCTTTAGCGCCTCTAGCACAGATACGCAGTATTTT,CASSFSASSTDTQYF,15,TRBJ2-3,NA,NA,TRBV7-6
TGCAGCGTTGCTTCCAGCGGGGTCACAGATACGCAGTATTTT,CSVASSGVTDTQYF,14,TRBJ2-3,NA,TRBD2,TRBV29-1
TGTGCCAGCAGTGAAAGTTGGGGACAGAACATTTCACCCCTCCACTTT,CASSESWGQNISPLHF,16,TRBJ1-6,once,TRBD1,TRBV2
TGTGCCTGGAGGCGTGACAGGGTGGCGGGCGGCTACACCTTC,CAWRRDRVAGGYTF,14,TRBJ1-2,NA,TRBD1,TRBV30
TGTGCCAGCAGTTTATCGGGGGGGAACACTGAAGCTTTCTTT,CASSLSGGNTEAFF,14,TRBJ1-1,once,NA,TRBV27
TGTGCCAGCAGTCAGCGGGAGGCAAGCTCCTACGAGCAGTACTTC,CASSQREASSYEQYF,15,TRBJ2-7,NA,TRBD2,TRBV7-2
TGTGCCGCCAGCAGAGAGGAACTAGTTGGGGAGACCCAGTACTTC,CAASREELVGETQYF,15,TRBJ2-5,NA,NA,TRBV15
TGCGCCAGCAGCAACTTACTGTTGAAGAGGGGCGGGGGAGATACGCAGTATTTT,CASSNLLLKRGGGDTQYF,18,TRBJ2-3,once,TRBD2,TRBV4-1
TGCAGCGTCCCGACACCCCGAAGCAACACCTTC,CSVPTPRSNTF,11,TRBJ1-2,NA,NA,TRBV29-1
TGTGCCAGCAGTTTAGCTGGTCTAAACACTGAAGCTTTCTTT,CASSLAGLNTEAFF,14,TRBJ1-1,NA,NA,TRBV27
TGTGCCAGCAGCTTATATATGAACACTGAAGCTTTCTTT,CASSLYMNTEAFF,13,TRBJ1-1,NA,NA,TRBV11-3
TGCAGCGTTGAGCGCGAAGGGGCTGGCGGTGAAAAACTGTTTTTT,CSVEREGAGGEKLFF,15,TRBJ1-4,NA,NA,TRBV29-1
TGTGCCAGCAGCTTAGGGACAGGGGGAGCAGATACGCAGTATTTT,CASSLGTGGADTQYF,15,TRBJ2-3,NA,TRBD1,TRBV11-2